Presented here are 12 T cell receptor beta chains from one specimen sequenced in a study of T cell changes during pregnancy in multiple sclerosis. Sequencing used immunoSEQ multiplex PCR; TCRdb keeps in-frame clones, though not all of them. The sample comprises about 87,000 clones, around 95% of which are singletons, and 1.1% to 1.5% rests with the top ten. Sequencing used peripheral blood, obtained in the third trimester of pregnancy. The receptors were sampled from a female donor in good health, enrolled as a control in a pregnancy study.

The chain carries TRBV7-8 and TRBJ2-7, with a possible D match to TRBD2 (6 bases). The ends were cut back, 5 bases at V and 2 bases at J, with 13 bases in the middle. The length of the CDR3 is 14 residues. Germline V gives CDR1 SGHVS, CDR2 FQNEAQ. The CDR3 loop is CASSIGGWAYEQYF. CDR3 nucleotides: TGTGCCAGCAGCATAGGAGGGTGGGCCTACGAGCAGTACTTC.

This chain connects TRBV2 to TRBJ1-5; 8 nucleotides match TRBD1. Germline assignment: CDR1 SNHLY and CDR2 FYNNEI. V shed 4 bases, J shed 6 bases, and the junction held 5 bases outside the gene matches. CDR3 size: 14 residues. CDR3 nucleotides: TGTGCCAGCAGTGGGACAGGGTCGGGTCAGCCCCAGCATTTT. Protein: CASSGTGSGQPQHF. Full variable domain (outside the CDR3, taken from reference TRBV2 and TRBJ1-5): EPEVTQTPSHQVTQMGQEVILRCVPISNHLYFYWYRQILGQKVEFLVSFYNNEISEKSEIFDDQFSVERPDGSNFTLKIRSTKLEDSAMYFCASSGTGSGQPQHFGDGTRLSIL.

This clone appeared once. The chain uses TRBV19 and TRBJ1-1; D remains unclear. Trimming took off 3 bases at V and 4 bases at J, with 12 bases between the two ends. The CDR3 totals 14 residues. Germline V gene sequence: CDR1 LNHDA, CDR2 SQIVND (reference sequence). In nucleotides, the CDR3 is TGTGCCAGTAGTATGGGCTTCGGAGGCACTGAAGCTTTCTTT. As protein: CASSMGFGGTEAFF. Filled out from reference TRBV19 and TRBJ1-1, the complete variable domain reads DGGITQSPKYLFRKEGQNVTLSCEQNLNHDAMYWYRQDPGQGLRLIYYSQIVNDFQKGDIAEGYSVSREKKESFPLTVTSAQKNPTAFYLCASSMGFGGTEAFFGQGTRLTVV.

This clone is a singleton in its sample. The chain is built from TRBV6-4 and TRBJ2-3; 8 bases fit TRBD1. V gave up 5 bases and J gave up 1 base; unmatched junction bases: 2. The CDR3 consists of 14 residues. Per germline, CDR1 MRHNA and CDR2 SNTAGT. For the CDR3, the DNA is TGTGCCAGCAGTCCGACAGGGGGCACAGATACGCAGTATTTT. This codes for CASSPTGGTDTQYF.

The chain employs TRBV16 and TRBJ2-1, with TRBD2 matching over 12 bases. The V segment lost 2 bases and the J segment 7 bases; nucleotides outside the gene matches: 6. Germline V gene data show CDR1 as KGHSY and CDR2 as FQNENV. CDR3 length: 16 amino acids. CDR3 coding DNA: TGTGCCAGCAGCCAAATACTAGCGGGAGGAGGTAATGAGCAGTTCTTC. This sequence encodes CASSQILAGGGNEQFF.

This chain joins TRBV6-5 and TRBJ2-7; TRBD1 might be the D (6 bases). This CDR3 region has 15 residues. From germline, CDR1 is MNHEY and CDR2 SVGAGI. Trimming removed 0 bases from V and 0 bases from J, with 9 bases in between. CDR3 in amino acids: CASSYSGTPSYEQYF. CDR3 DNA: TGTGCCAGCAGTTACTCGGGGACACCCTCCTACGAGCAGTACTTC.

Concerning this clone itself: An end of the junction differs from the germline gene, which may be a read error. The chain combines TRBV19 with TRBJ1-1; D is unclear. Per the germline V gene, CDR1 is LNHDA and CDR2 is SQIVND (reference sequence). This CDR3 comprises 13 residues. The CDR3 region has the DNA TGTGCCAGTAGTATTGCCGGGAACAATGAAGCTTTCTTT. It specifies CASSIAGNNEAFF.

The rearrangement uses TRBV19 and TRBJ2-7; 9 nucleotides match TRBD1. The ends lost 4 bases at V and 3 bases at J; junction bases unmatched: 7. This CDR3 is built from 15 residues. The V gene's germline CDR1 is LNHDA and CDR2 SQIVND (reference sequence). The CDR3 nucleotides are TGTGCCAGTAGTAAGGACAGGGGAAGGTTCTACGAGCAGTACTTC. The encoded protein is CASSKDRGRFYEQYF.

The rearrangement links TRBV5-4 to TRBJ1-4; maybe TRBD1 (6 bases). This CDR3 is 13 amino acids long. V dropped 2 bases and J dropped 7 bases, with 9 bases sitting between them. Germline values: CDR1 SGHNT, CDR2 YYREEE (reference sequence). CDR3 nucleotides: TGTGCCAGCAGCTTTCCGGACAGTGAAAAACTGTTTTTT. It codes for CASSFPDSEKLFF.

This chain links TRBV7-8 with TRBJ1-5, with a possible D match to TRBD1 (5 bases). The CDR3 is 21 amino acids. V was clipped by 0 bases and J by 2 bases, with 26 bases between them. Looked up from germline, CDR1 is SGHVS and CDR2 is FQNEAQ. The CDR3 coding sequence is TGTGCCAGCAGCTTAGCAACTCTCCCTTTCGGGGGAGGGAGGGGCAATCAGCCCCAGCATTTT. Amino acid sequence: CASSLATLPFGGGRGNQPQHF.

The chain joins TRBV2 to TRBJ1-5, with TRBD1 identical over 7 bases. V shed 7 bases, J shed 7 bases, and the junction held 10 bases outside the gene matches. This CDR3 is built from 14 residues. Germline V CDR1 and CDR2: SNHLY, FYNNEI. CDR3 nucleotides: TGTGCCAGCATTAACAGACAGGGTGGACAGCCCCAGCATTTT. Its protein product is CASINRQGGQPQHF. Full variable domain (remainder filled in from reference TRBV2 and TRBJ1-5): EPEVTQTPSHQVTQMGQEVILRCVPISNHLYFYWYRQILGQKVEFLVSFYNNEISEKSEIFDDQFSVERPDGSNFTLKIRSTKLEDSAMYFCASINRQGGQPQHFGDGTRLSIL.

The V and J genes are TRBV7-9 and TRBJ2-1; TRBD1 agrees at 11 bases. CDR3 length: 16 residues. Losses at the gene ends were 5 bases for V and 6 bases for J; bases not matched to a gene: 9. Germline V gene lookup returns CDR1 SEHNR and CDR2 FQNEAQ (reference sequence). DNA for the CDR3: TGTGCCAGCAGCCCTGTCAAGGACAGGGGGCGCAATGAGCAGTTCTTC. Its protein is CASSPVKDRGRNEQFF.